Presented here are 25 T cell receptor beta chains from one specimen sequenced in a study of blood T cell repertoires in COVID-19. Sequencing used immunoSEQ multiplex PCR; TCRdb keeps in-frame clones, though not all of them. The sample contains hundreds of thousands of clones, around 85% of which appear only once. Sequenced input: PBMCs or T cells enriched from blood (not recorded which). Receptors were obtained from a woman aged 40-49 years who had recovered from COVID-19.

The V call is TRBV28, the J call TRBJ2-1; 7 nucleotides line up with TRBD2. The V segment lost 10 bases and the J segment 7 bases; nucleotides outside the gene matches: 22. This CDR3 contains 17 residues. Germline loops: CDR1 MDHEN, CDR2 SYDVKM. The CDR3 protein is CANSRSSLAGRKNEQFF. DNA of the CDR3: TGTGCCAACTCCCGCTCTTCCTTAGCGGGCCGTAAGAATGAGCAGTTCTTC.

The chain combines TRBV2 with TRBJ2-3; 11 nucleotides line up with TRBD1. V lost 8 bases and J lost 5; bases outside the gene matches: 6. The V gene's germline CDR1 is SNHLY and CDR2 FYNNEI. The CDR3 runs to 14 residues. The CDR3 reads CASHRDRGGDTQYF. The DNA for the CDR3 is TGTGCCAGCCACCGGGACAGGGGGGGAGATACGCAGTATTTT.

The chain carries TRBV7-6 and TRBJ2-7; 9 nucleotides line up with TRBD1. Germline trimming cut 5 bases from V and 2 bases from J; bases unmatched to any gene: 10. The CDR3 is 16 amino acids. Germline CDR1 reads SGHVS; CDR2 reads FNYEAQ. The chain's CDR3 is CASSPTSGQGTYEQYF. In nucleotides, the CDR3 is TGTGCCAGCAGCCCTACCTCGGGACAGGGTACCTACGAGCAGTACTTC.

The sample holds a few counts of this clone. The chain combines TRBV27 with TRBJ2-6; D ambiguous. The CDR3 contains 15 residues. CDR1 is MNHEY, CDR2 SMNVEV, per germline (reference sequence). The germline V and J ends were trimmed by 8 bases and 0 bases, with 11 bases remaining between them. The DNA of the CDR3 is TGTGCCAGCTCAGGAAGCCACTCTGGGGCCAACGTCCTGACTTTC. It translates to CASSGSHSGANVLTF.

The V and J genes are TRBV9 and TRBJ2-1; 7 positions match TRBD2. Germline V gene lookup returns CDR1 SGDLS and CDR2 YYNGEE. The CDR3 is 15 residues long. Unmatched junction bases numbered 9, after V lost 0 bases and J lost 9 bases. The CDR3 DNA is TGTGCCAGCAGCGTAGCTGCGGGAGCTATCGGTGAGCAGTTCTTC. Amino acids: CASSVAAGAIGEQFF.

V is TRBV24-1 and J is TRBJ2-3; TRBD2 matches at 10 bases. Germline CDR1 and CDR2: KGHDR and SFDVKD. The CDR3 runs to 14 residues. J was trimmed by 2 bases and V by 10 bases; bases with no gene match: 5. CDR3 nucleotides: TGTGCCACTGGGACTAGCGACCTCACAGATACGCAGTATTTT. It is translated as CATGTSDLTDTQYF.

The CDR3 region has the DNA TGTGCCAGCAGGGACAGGGACTCTGGGGCCAACGTCCTGACTTTC. This sequence encodes CASRDRDSGANVLTF. V and J are TRBV2 and TRBJ2-6; 8 nucleotides agree with TRBD1. This CDR3 spans 15 amino acids. Germline assignment: CDR1 SNHLY and CDR2 FYNNEI. The trim removed 6 bases at V and 0 bases at J, leaving 1 base unmatched.

V usage is TRBV24-1 and J usage is TRBJ2-5; 8 bases fit TRBD1. J lost 5 bases, V lost 2 bases, and 9 bases had no gene match. The CDR3 totals 16 residues. Germline V gene sequence: CDR1 KGHDR, CDR2 SFDVKD. The CDR3 bases are TGTGCCACCAGTGATTCGACCGACAGGGGAGAGGAGACCCAGTACTTC. It is translated as CATSDSTDRGEETQYF.

This sequence joins TRBV5-1 and TRBJ2-3; the match to TRBD2 covers 9 bases. The trim removed 2 bases at V and 4 bases at J, leaving 8 bases unmatched. The CDR3 spans 16 residues. Germline V gene sequence: CDR1 SGHRS, CDR2 YFSETQ. CDR3: CASSLGLAGDADTQYF. The DNA for the CDR3 is TGCGCCAGCAGCTTAGGCTTAGCGGGAGACGCAGATACGCAGTATTTT.

The genes are TRBV10-1 and TRBJ2-1, with 10 bases identical to TRBD2. CDR1 WNHNN and CDR2 SYGVQD come from the germline V gene (reference sequence). The trim removed 10 bases at V and 3 bases at J, leaving 18 bases unmatched. The CDR3 runs to 18 residues. CDR3 sequence: CANRNYDASGRIYNEQFF. The CDR3 bases are TGCGCCAACAGGAACTACGACGCTAGCGGGAGAATCTACAATGAGCAGTTCTTC.

The chain uses TRBV6-1 and TRBJ2-5, with D tentatively TRBD1 (6 bases). In germline, CDR1 is MNHNS, CDR2 SASEGT. Between the trimmed V and J ends, which lost 1 base and 5 bases, there was a span of 11 bases. This CDR3 region has 14 residues. The CDR3 is CASSEGGQGETQYF. In nucleotides, the CDR3 is TGTGCCAGCAGTGAAGGGGGGCAGGGGGAGACCCAGTACTTC.

The chain recombines TRBV11-2 with TRBJ2-7; TRBD1 matches at 7 bases. The CDR3 consists of 13 residues. Germline trimming cut 0 bases from V and 5 bases from J; bases unmatched to any gene: 1. CDR1 and CDR2 (germline): SGHAT, FQNNGV. CDR3 nucleotides: TGTGCCAGCAGCTTAGAGCAGGGGGACGAGCAGTACTTC. Translating gives CASSLEQGDEQYF.

The chain joins TRBV29-1 to TRBJ2-1; weak D call: TRBD2 (6 bases). Germline CDR1 and CDR2: SQVTM and ANQGSEA. CDR3 size: 12 residues. The V end was cut by 6 bases, the J end by 6 bases, with 12 bases between. The DNA for the CDR3 is TGCAGCGTGACCTTGGGGGGCAATGAGCAGTTCTTC. Translation: CSVTLGGNEQFF.

V usage is TRBV5-3 and J usage is TRBJ2-4; weak D call: TRBD2 (6 bases). TRBV5-3 belongs to the ORF category, with a function that is uncertain. This CDR3 contains 18 residues. The germline V and J ends were trimmed by 0 bases and 1 base, with 17 bases remaining between them. The CDR3 is CARSLAGGTTWAKNIQYF. CDR3 DNA: TGTGCCAGAAGCTTGGCCGGCGGGACCACCTGGGCCAAAAACATTCAGTACTTC.

This clone showed up just once. V usage is TRBV5-1 and J usage is TRBJ1-2; D remains ambiguous. Looked up from germline, CDR1 is SGHRS and CDR2 is YFSETQ. Trimming pared 2 bases from V and 0 bases from J, leaving 8 bases between. The CDR3 runs to 14 residues. The CDR3 nucleotides are TGCGCCAGCAGCTTCGGGGATTCTAACTATGGCTACACCTTC. This translates into CASSFGDSNYGYTF.

The chain couples TRBV6-1 to TRBJ1-5; 7 nucleotides match TRBD1. The CDR3 extends over 14 amino acids. With 1 base clipped from V and 6 bases from J, the junction kept 3 bases outside the gene matches. Germline V gene data show CDR1 as MNHNS and CDR2 as SASEGT. The CDR3 DNA is TGTGCCAGCAGTGAAGAGGACAGGTTTCAGCCCCAGCATTTT. This codes for CASSEEDRFQPQHF.

This rearrangement joins TRBV3-1 (or the pseudogene TRBV3-2) to TRBJ2-1; no clear D gene. CDR3 length: 14 amino acids. The V gene's germline CDR1 is LGHDT and CDR2 YNNKEL (reference sequence). V gave up 0 bases and J gave up 6 bases, with 9 bases separating them. CDR3 sequence: CASSQDLLPNEQFF. DNA of the CDR3: TGTGCCAGCAGCCAAGATCTCCTACCCAATGAGCAGTTCTTC.

The rearrangement joins TRBV18 to TRBJ2-5, with 9 bases aligning to TRBD2. The germline V gene has CDR1 KGHSH and CDR2 LQKENI. J was trimmed by 4 bases and V by 3 bases; bases with no gene match: 3. The CDR3 loop spans 14 amino acids. The DNA of the CDR3 is TGTGCCAGCTCACCGGGACTAGCCTTAGAGACCCAGTACTTC. Translated: CASSPGLALETQYF.

This chain connects TRBV6-1 to TRBJ2-4; the D is unclear. The CDR3 has 14 residues. Germline lookup yields CDR1 MNHNS and CDR2 SASEGT. V was shortened by 3 bases and J by 2 bases, with 8 bases between the two germline ends. The CDR3 DNA reads TGTGCCAGCAGTGAGCCGTGGCCCAAAAACATTCAGTACTTC. This sequence encodes CASSEPWPKNIQYF.

The CDR3 bases are TGTGCCACCAGTGACTCAGGGGTTTCGGAGACCCAGTACTTC. Translating it yields CATSDSGVSETQYF. V gene TRBV24-1 combines with J gene TRBJ2-5, with a weak D call TRBD1 (6 bases). V lost 4 bases, J lost 5 bases, and 13 bases lay in between. The germline CDR1 and CDR2 sequences are KGHDR and SFDVKD. This CDR3 spans 14 amino acids.

The V call is TRBV7-3, the J call TRBJ2-2; a possible D gene is TRBD1 (5 bases). The CDR3 contains 14 residues. Germline lookup yields CDR1 SGHTA and CDR2 FQGTGA. V was shortened by 5 bases and J by 4 bases, with 11 bases between the two germline ends. The CDR3 nucleotides are TGTGCCAGCAGCATTTACAGGAGCACCGGGGAGCTGTTTTTT. Translated: CASSIYRSTGELFF.

The chain carries TRBV2 and TRBJ2-1; D is unclear. The CDR3 totals 15 residues. The germline V gene encodes CDR1 SNHLY and CDR2 FYNNEI. Trimming shortened V by 4 bases and J by 0 bases, and 10 bases separated the two germline ends. CDR3: CASSGSESSYNEQFF. CDR3 DNA: TGTGCCAGCAGTGGAAGCGAAAGCTCCTACAATGAGCAGTTCTTC.

This chain connects TRBV21-1 to TRBJ2-5; TRBD1 is the table's D call, not checked against the DNA. TRBV21-1 is annotated as a pseudogene. The CDR3 has 14 amino acids. The CDR3 loop is CASSIQENQETQYF. The DNA of the CDR3 is TGTGCCAGCAGCATACAGGAGAACCAAGAGACCCAGTACTTC.

The chain couples TRBV19 to TRBJ1-2, with D uncertain. Germline loops: CDR1 LNHDA, CDR2 SQIVND (reference sequence). Trimming cost V 6 bases and J 5 bases, with 16 bases left between them. The CDR3 consists of 14 residues. The CDR3 reads CASRRFSTFYGYTF. CDR3 sequence (DNA): TGTGCCAGTAGAAGGTTTAGCACTTTTTATGGCTACACCTTC. The entire variable domain, with the rest obtained from reference TRBV19 and TRBJ1-2, is as follows: DGGITQSPKYLFRKEGQNVTLSCEQNLNHDAMYWYRQDPGQGLRLIYYSQIVNDFQKGDIAEGYSVSREKKESFPLTVTSAQKNPTAFYLCASRRFSTFYGYTFGSGTRLTVV.

J is TRBJ1-5 and V is TRBV6-2 or TRBV6-3; D gene uncertain. Germline V gene data show CDR1 as MNHEY and CDR2 as SVGEGT. V dropped 2 bases and J dropped 7 bases, with 12 bases sitting between them. The CDR3 totals 14 residues. CDR3 amino acids: CASSYGRGEQPQHF. CDR3 nucleotides: TGTGCCAGCAGTTACGGCCGGGGAGAACAGCCCCAGCATTTT.